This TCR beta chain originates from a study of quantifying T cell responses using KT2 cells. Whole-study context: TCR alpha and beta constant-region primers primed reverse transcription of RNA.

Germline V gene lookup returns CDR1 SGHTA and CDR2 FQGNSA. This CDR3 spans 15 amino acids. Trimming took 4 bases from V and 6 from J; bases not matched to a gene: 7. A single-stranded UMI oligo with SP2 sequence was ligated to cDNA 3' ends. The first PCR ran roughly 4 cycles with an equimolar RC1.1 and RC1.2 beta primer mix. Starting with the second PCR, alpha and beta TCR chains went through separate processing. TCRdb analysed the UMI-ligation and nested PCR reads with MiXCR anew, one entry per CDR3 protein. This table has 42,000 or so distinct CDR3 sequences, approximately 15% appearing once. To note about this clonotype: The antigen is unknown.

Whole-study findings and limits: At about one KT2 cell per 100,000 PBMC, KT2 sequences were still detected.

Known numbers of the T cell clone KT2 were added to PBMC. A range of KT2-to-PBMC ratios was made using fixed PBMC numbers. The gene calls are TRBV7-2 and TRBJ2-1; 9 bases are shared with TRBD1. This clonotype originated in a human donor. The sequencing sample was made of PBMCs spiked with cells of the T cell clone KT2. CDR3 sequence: CASSYRDRAVNEQFF. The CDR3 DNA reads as TGTGCCAGCAGCTACCGGGACAGGGCCGTCAATGAGCAGTTCTTC.